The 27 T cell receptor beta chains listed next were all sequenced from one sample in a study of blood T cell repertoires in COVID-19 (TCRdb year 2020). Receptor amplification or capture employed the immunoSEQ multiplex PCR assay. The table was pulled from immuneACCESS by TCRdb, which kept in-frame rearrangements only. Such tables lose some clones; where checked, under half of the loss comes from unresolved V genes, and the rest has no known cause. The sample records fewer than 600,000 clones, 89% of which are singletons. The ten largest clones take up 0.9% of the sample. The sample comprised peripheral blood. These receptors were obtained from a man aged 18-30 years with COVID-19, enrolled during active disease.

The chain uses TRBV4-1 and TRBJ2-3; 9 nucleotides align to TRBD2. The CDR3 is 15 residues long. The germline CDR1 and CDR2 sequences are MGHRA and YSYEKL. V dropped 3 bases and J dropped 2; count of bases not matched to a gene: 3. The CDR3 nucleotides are TGCGCCAGCAGCCACGTAGCGGGGGACACAGATACGCAGTATTTT. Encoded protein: CASSHVAGDTDTQYF.

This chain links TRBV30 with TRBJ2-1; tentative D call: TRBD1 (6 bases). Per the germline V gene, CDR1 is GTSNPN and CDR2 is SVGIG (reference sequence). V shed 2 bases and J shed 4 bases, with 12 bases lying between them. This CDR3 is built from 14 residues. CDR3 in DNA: TGTGCCTGGAGTCCGGACAGAAGATACAATGAGCAGTTCTTC. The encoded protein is CAWSPDRRYNEQFF.

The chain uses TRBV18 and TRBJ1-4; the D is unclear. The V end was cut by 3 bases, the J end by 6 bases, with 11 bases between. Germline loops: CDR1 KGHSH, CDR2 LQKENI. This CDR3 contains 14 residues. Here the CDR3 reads CASSPALGHEKLFF. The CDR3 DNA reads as TGTGCCAGCTCACCGGCCCTAGGCCATGAAAAACTGTTTTTT.

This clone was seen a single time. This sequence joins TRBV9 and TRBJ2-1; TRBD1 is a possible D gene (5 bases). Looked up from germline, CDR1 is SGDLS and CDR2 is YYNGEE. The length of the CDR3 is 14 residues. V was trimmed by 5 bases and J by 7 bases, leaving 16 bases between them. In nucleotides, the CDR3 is TGTGCCAGCAGTTCTGGCAGGGTTCCGAATGAGCAGTTCTTC. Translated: CASSSGRVPNEQFF.

In nucleotides, the CDR3 is TGTGCCAGCAGCCCACCAACCGGGACAGGGAACACTGAAGCTTTCTTT. It specifies CASSPPTGTGNTEAFF. This chain links TRBV5-4 with TRBJ1-1; 8 positions match TRBD1. The CDR3 extends over 16 amino acids. CDR1 SGHNT and CDR2 YYREEE come from the germline V gene (reference sequence). Trimming removed 4 bases from V and 1 base from J; junction bases left unmatched: 9.

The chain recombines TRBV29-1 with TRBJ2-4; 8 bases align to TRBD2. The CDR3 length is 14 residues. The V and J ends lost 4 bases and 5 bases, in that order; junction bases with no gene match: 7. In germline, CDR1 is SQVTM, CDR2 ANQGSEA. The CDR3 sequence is CSVVGSGGENIQYF. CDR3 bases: TGCAGCGTTGTCGGGTCGGGGGGGGAAAACATTCAGTACTTC.

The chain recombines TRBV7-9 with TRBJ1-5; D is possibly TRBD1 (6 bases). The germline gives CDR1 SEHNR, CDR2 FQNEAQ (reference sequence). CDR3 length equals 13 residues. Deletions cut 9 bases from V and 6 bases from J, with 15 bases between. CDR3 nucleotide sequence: TGTGCCAGTGAGAGGGGGACGGGTCAGCCCCAGCATTTT. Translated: CASERGTGQPQHF.

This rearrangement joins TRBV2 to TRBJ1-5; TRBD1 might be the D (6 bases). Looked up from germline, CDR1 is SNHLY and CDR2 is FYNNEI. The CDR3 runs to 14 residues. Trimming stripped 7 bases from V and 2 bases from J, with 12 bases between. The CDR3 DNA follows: TGTGCCAGCACAGGGGAATCCGGCAATCAGCCCCAGCATTTT. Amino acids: CASTGESGNQPQHF.

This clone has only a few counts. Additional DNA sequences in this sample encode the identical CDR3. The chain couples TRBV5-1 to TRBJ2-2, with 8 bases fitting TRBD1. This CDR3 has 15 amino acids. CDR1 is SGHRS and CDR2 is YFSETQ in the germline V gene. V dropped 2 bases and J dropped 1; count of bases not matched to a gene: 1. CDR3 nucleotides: TGCGCCAGCAGCTTAGACAGGGGGAACACCGGGGAGCTGTTTTTT. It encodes CASSLDRGNTGELFF. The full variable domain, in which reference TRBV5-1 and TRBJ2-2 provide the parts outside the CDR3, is KAGVTQTPRYLIKTRGQQVTLSCSPISGHRSVSWYQQTPGQGLQFLFEYFSETQRNKGNFPGRFSGRQFSNSRSEMNVSTLELGDSALYLCASSLDRGNTGELFFGEGSRLTVL.

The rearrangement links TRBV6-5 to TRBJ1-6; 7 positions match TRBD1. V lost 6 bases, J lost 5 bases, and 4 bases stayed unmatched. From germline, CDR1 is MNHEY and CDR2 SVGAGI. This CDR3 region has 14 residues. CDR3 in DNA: TGTGCCAGCAGACAGGGGCGAAATAATTCACCCCTCCACTTT. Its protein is CASRQGRNNSPLHF.

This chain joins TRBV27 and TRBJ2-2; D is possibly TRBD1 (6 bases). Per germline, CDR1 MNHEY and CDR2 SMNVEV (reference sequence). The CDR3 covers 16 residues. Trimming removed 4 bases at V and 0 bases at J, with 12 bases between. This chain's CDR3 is CASSSTGTSNTGELFF. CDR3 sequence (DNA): TGTGCCAGCAGTTCAACCGGGACATCGAACACCGGGGAGCTGTTTTTT.

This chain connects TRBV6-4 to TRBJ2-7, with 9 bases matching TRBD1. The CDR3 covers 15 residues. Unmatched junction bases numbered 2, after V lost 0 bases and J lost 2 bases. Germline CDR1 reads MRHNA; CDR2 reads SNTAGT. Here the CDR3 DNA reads TGTGCCAGCAGTGACTCTTACAGGGGGCCCTACGAGCAGTACTTC. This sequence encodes CASSDSYRGPYEQYF.

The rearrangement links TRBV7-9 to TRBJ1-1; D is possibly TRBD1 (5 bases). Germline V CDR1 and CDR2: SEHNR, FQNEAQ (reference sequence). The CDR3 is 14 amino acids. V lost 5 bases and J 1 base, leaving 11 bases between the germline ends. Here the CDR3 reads CASSRTGPNTEAFF. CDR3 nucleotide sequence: TGTGCCAGCAGCCGTACAGGCCCGAACACTGAAGCTTTCTTT.

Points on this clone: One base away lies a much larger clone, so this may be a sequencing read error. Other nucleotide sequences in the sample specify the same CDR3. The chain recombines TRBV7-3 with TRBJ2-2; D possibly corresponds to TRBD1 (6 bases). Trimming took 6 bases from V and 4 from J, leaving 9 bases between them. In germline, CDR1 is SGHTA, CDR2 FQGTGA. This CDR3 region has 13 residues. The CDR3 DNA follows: TGTGCCAGCAGTTTACAGGGCACCGGGGAGCTGTTTTTT. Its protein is CASSLQGTGELFF.

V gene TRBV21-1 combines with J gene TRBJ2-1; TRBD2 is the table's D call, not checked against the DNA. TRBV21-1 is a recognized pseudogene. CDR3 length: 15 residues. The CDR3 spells CASSKEGRDYNEQFF. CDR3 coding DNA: TGTGCCAGCAGCAAAGAAGGGCGGGACTACAATGAGCAGTTCTTC.

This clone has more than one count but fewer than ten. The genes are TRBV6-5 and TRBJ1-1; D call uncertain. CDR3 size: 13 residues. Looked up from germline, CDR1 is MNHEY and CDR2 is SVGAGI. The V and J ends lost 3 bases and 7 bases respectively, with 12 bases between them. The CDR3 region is CASSYRTRGEAFF. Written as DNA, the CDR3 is TGTGCCAGCAGTTATAGGACCCGGGGTGAAGCTTTCTTT.

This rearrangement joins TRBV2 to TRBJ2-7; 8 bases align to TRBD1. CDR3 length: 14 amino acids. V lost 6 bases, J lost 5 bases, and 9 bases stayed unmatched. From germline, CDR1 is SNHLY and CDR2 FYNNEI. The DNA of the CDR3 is TGTGCCAGCAGGGGACAGGTTCGAACAAACGAGCAGTACTTC. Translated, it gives CASRGQVRTNEQYF.

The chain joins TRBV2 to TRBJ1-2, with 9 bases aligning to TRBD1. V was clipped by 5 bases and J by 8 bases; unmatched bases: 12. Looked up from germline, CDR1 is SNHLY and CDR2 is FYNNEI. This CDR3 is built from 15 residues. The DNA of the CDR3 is TGTGCCAGCAGTCAGCCGGGACAGGGTACGAGAGGCTACACCTTC. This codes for CASSQPGQGTRGYTF. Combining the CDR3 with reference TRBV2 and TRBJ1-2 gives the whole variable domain EPEVTQTPSHQVTQMGQEVILRCVPISNHLYFYWYRQILGQKVEFLVSFYNNEISEKSEIFDDQFSVERPDGSNFTLKIRSTKLEDSAMYFCASSQPGQGTRGYTFGSGTRLTVV.

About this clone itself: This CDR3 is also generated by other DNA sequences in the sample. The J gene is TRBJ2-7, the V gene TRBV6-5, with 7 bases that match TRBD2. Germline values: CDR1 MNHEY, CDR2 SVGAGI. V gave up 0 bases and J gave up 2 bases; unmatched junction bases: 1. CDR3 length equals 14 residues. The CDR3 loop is CASSYSAGTYEQYF. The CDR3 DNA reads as TGTGCCAGCAGTTACTCAGCGGGGACCTACGAGCAGTACTTC.

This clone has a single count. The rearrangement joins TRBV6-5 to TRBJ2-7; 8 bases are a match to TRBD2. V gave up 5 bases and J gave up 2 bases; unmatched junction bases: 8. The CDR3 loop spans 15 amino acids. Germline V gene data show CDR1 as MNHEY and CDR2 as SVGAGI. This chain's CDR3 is CASSLTSGSPYEQYF. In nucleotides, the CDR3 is TGTGCCAGCAGTCTAACTAGCGGCTCTCCCTACGAGCAGTACTTC.

CDR3 nucleotide sequence: TGCGCCAGCAGCTTGGGACAAATTGTCTACGAGCAGTACTTC. This encodes CASSLGQIVYEQYF. The chain links TRBV5-1 to TRBJ2-7; no reliable D call. The CDR3 sequence is 14 residues long. V lost 0 bases and J lost 3, with 10 bases in between. Germline V CDR1 and CDR2: SGHRS, YFSETQ.

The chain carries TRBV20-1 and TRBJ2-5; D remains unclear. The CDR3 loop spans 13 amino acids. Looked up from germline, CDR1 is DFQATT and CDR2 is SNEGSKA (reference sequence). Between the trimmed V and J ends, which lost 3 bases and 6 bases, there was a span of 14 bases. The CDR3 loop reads CSASISHSQTQYF. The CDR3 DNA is TGCAGTGCTAGTATTTCTCACTCTCAGACCCAGTACTTC.

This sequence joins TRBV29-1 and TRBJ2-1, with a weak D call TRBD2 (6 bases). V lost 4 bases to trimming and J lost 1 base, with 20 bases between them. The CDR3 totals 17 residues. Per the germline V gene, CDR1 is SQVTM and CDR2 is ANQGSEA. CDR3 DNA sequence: TGCAGCGTTGGAGGGATGTCCACTAGCTATTCCTACAATGAGCAGTTCTTC. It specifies CSVGGMSTSYSYNEQFF.

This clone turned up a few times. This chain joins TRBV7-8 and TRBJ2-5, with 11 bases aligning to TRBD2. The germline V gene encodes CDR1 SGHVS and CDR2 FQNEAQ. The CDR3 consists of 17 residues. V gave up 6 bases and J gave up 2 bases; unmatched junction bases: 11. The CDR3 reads CASRQTGTSGSQETQYF. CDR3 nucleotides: TGTGCCAGCAGACAAACGGGGACTAGCGGATCACAAGAGACCCAGTACTTC.

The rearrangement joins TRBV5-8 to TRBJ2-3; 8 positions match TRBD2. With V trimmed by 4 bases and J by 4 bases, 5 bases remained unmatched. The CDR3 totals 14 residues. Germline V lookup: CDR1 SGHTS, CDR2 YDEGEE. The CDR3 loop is CASSNGGAPDTQYF. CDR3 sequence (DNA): TGTGCCAGCAGCAACGGGGGGGCCCCAGATACGCAGTATTTT.

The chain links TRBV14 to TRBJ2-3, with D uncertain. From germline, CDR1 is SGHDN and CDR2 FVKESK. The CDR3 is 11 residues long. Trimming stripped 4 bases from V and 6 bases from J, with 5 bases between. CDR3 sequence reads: CASSLSDTQYF. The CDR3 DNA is TGTGCCAGCAGCCTTTCTGATACGCAGTATTTT. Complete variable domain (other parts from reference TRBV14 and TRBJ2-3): EAGVTQFPSHSVIEKGQTVTLRCDPISGHDNLYWYRRVMGKEIKFLLHFVKESKQDESGMPNNRFLAERTGGTYSTLKVQPAELEDSGVYFCASSLSDTQYFGPGTRLTVL.

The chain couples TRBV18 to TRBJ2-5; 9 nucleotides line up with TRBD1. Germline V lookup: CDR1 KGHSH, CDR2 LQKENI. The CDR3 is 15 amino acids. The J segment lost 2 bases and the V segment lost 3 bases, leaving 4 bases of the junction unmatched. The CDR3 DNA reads TGTGCCAGCTCACCCGGGACAGGGCAGCAAGAGACCCAGTACTTC. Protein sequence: CASSPGTGQQETQYF.